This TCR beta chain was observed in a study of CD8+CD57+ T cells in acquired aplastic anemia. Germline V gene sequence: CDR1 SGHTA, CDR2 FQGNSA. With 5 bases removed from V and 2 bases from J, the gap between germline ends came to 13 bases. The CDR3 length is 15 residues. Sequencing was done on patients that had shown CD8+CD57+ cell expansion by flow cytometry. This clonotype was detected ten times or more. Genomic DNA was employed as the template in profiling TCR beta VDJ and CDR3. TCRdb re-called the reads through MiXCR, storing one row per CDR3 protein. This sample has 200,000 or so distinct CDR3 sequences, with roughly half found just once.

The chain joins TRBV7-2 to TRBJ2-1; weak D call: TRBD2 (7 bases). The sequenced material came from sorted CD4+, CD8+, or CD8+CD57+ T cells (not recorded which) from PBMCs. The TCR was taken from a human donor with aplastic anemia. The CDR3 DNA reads TGTGCCAGCAGCCCAAGGGGGGGGACCTACAATGAGCAGTTCTTC. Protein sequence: CASSPRGGTYNEQFF.